These T cell receptor beta chains were read from a single sample in a study of blood T cell repertoires in COVID-19. The table came from immunoSEQ multiplex PCR; TCRdb's copy has only in-frame clones and leaves some out. The sample contains 250,000 to 350,000 clones, around 88% of which appear only once. The sample taken for sequencing was PBMCs or T cells enriched from blood (not recorded which). Receptor source: a woman aged 40-49 years who had recovered from COVID-19. CDR3s include the opening cysteine and the closing phenylalanine or tryptophan. Each record gives: CDR3 DNA, CDR3 protein, clone size, J gene, V gene, D gene. The D gene is left open where the match is weak. Not every row has a clone size; where given, it reads once, few, many or a size class.

CDR3 DNA: TGCGCCAGCAGCTTGGGACTAGCGGGAGGAATCGACAATGAGCAGTTCTTC
CDR3 protein: CASSLGLAGGIDNEQFF
clone size: -
J gene: TRBJ2-1
V gene: TRBV5-1
D gene: TRBD2

CDR3 DNA: TGTGCCAGCAGCCAAAGAGGGTCCTACTACGAGCAGTACTTC
CDR3 protein: CASSQRGSYYEQYF
clone size: -
J gene: TRBJ2-7
V gene: TRBV3-1/TRBV3-2
D gene: -

CDR3 DNA: TGTGCCAGCACCACAGACAGGAGCACAGATACGCAGTATTTT
CDR3 protein: CASTTDRSTDTQYF
clone size: -
J gene: TRBJ2-3
V gene: TRBV6-5
D gene: -

CDR3 DNA: TGTGCCAGCCGACTAGCGGGAGTTACCTACAATGAGCAGTTCTTC
CDR3 protein: CASRLAGVTYNEQFF
clone size: -
J gene: TRBJ2-1
V gene: TRBV2
D gene: TRBD2

CDR3 DNA: TGCGCCAGCAGCCAGGTACCTAGCGGGGGGCCCTACGAGCAGTACTTC
CDR3 protein: CASSQVPSGGPYEQYF
clone size: -
J gene: TRBJ2-7
V gene: TRBV4-1
D gene: TRBD2

CDR3 DNA: TGTGCCATCCGGGGGGCTGGAAACACCATATATTTT
CDR3 protein: CAIRGAGNTIYF
clone size: -
J gene: TRBJ1-3
V gene: TRBV6-6
D gene: -

CDR3 DNA: TGTGCCAGCAGTTTAAGGCCAGGGAAAAACACAGATACGCAGTATTTT
CDR3 protein: CASSLRPGKNTDTQYF
clone size: -
J gene: TRBJ2-3
V gene: TRBV28
D gene: -

CDR3 DNA: TGTGCCAGCGCACCCCTAGGACTAGCGGGAGGGCCGCGGGAAAACATTCAGTACTTC
CDR3 protein: CASAPLGLAGGPRENIQYF
clone size: -
J gene: TRBJ2-4
V gene: TRBV27
D gene: TRBD2

CDR3 DNA: TGTGCCAGCACTTCCGGGACTAGCGGGAGGGCCCCGTTCTTC
CDR3 protein: CASTSGTSGRAPFF
clone size: -
J gene: TRBJ2-1
V gene: TRBV27
D gene: TRBD2

CDR3 DNA: TGTGCCTGGGGGAGTACGGGGGATTCACCCCTCCACTTT
CDR3 protein: CAWGSTGDSPLHF
clone size: -
J gene: TRBJ1-6
V gene: TRBV30
D gene: -

CDR3 DNA: TGTGCCAGTAGTATTCGAACAGGGAAGGCGAATGGCTACACCTTC
CDR3 protein: CASSIRTGKANGYTF
clone size: -
J gene: TRBJ1-2
V gene: TRBV19
D gene: -

CDR3 DNA: TGTGCCAGCAGCCTCTTGGGCCCCAGCTCTGGGGCCAACGTCCTGACTTTC
CDR3 protein: CASSLLGPSSGANVLTF
clone size: -
J gene: TRBJ2-6
V gene: TRBV27
D gene: -

CDR3 DNA: TGTGCCAGCAGACACCGCTCTGGAAACACCATATATTTT
CDR3 protein: CASRHRSGNTIYF
clone size: -
J gene: TRBJ1-3
V gene: TRBV2
D gene: -

CDR3 DNA: TGTGCCTGGAGTGTTGGGACAGTTCTCTACGAGCAGTACTTC
CDR3 protein: CAWSVGTVLYEQYF
clone size: once
J gene: TRBJ2-7
V gene: TRBV30
D gene: TRBD1

CDR3 DNA: TGTGCCAGCAGTTTTGGGATGGGAGTTGAAGCTTTCTTT
CDR3 protein: CASSFGMGVEAFF
clone size: -
J gene: TRBJ1-1
V gene: TRBV27
D gene: -

CDR3 DNA: TGCGCCAGCAGCCGCCTAGGACAGGGAGTGACCGGCTACACCTTC
CDR3 protein: CASSRLGQGVTGYTF
clone size: -
J gene: TRBJ1-2
V gene: TRBV4-3
D gene: TRBD1

CDR3 DNA: TGTGCCAGCAGAACTGGGGGAGGGACGGCATACAATGAGCAGTTCTTC
CDR3 protein: CASRTGGGTAYNEQFF
clone size: -
J gene: TRBJ2-1
V gene: TRBV28
D gene: TRBD2

CDR3 DNA: TGTGCCAGCAGTTCAGGAGGGGGCAGTGGAAACACCATATATTTT
CDR3 protein: CASSSGGGSGNTIYF
clone size: -
J gene: TRBJ1-3
V gene: TRBV28
D gene: TRBD1

CDR3 DNA: TGTGCCGCCCTGCGGGGTGCGAACACTGAAGCTTTCTTT
CDR3 protein: CAALRGANTEAFF
clone size: -
J gene: TRBJ1-1
V gene: TRBV28
D gene: -

CDR3 DNA: TGTGCCAGCAGTGAACTAGCGGTTGGGGGAGATACGCAGTATTTT
CDR3 protein: CASSELAVGGDTQYF
clone size: once
J gene: TRBJ2-3
V gene: TRBV2
D gene: TRBD2

CDR3 DNA: TGCAGTGCTAGTGCTAGCGGGAGGGATACGCAGTATTTT
CDR3 protein: CSASASGRDTQYF
clone size: -
J gene: TRBJ2-3
V gene: TRBV20-1
D gene: TRBD2

CDR3 DNA: TGTGCCAGTAGTATATTGAGGGATAGCGGCAATGAGCAGTTCTTC
CDR3 protein: CASSILRDSGNEQFF
clone size: -
J gene: TRBJ2-1
V gene: TRBV19
D gene: -

CDR3 DNA: TGTGCCAGCAGCCAAACGGGGGGCTACACCTTC
CDR3 protein: CASSQTGGYTF
clone size: -
J gene: TRBJ1-2
V gene: TRBV16
D gene: -

CDR3 DNA: TGTGCCAGCAGCAAAGGACAGGGTAGCAATCAGCCCCAGCATTTT
CDR3 protein: CASSKGQGSNQPQHF
clone size: -
J gene: TRBJ1-5
V gene: TRBV21-1
D gene: -

CDR3 DNA: TGTGCCAGCTCACTGAGCGGGAGTTGGGAGACCCAGTACTTC
CDR3 protein: CASSLSGSWETQYF
clone size: -
J gene: TRBJ2-5
V gene: TRBV18
D gene: TRBD2

CDR3 DNA: TGTGCCAGCAGGCCTAGCGGGATTCACGGGGAGCTGTTTTTT
CDR3 protein: CASRPSGIHGELFF
clone size: -
J gene: TRBJ2-2
V gene: TRBV7-8
D gene: TRBD2